This T cell receptor beta chain was documented in a study of lymphopenia after photon versus proton radiotherapy. The method was immunoSEQ multiplex PCR; TCRdb's version includes in-frame clones alone and lacks a portion of them. The sample has around 64,000 clones; about nine tenths are singletons. CDR3 size: 18 residues. Trimming at V came to 0 bases and at J to 2 bases, leaving 8 bases not matched to a gene. Germline CDR1 is LNHNV and CDR2 is YYDKDF (reference sequence). Specimen: peripheral blood, collected from a patient treated with photon-based radiotherapy. The chain combines TRBV15 with TRBJ2-3, with 10 bases that match TRBD2. The sequence derives from a woman aged 40 to 55 with cholangiocarcinoma. The CDR3 here is CATSRDLASGGPTDTQYF. The CDR3 DNA reads TGTGCCACCAGCAGAGATTTAGCTAGCGGGGGCCCCACAGATACGCAGTATTTT. Full variable domain (remainder filled in from reference TRBV15 and TRBJ2-3): DAMVIQNPRYQVTQFGKPVTLSCSQTLNHNVMYWYQQKSSQAPKLLFHYYDKDFNNEADTPDNFQSRRPNTSFCFLDIRSPGLGDTAMYLCATSRDLASGGPTDTQYFGPGTRLTVL.